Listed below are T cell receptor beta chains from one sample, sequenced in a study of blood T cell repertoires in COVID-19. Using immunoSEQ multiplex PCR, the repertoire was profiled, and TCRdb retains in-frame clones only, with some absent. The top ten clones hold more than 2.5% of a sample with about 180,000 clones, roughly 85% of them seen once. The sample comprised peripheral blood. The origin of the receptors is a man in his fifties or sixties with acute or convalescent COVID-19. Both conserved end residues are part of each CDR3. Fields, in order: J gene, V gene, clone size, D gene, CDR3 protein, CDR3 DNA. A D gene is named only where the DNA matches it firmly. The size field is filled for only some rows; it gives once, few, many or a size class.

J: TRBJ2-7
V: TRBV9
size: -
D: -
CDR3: CASSPQIGGRYEQYF
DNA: TGTGCCAGCAGCCCCCAGATCGGGGGGCGGTACGAGCAGTACTTC

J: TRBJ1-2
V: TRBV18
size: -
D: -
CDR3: CASSSKMGGAFPYGYTF
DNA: TGTGCCAGCTCATCAAAAATGGGGGGGGCCTTCCCCTATGGCTACACCTTC

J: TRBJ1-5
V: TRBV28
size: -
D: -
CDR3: CASSLVTPGNQPQHF
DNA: TGTGCCAGCAGCCTTGTAACCCCGGGGAATCAGCCCCAGCATTTT

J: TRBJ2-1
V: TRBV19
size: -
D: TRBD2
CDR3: CASRSAGTSGNNEQFF
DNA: TGTGCCAGTAGGTCCGCCGGGACTAGCGGGAACAATGAGCAGTTCTTC

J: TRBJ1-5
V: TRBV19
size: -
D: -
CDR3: CASRDSLDSNQPQHF
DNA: TGTGCCAGTAGAGACAGCCTCGATAGCAATCAGCCCCAGCATTTT

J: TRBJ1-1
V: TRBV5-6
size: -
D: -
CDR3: CASSLFGGDAEAFF
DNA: TGTGCCAGCAGCTTGTTCGGGGGAGACGCTGAAGCTTTCTTT

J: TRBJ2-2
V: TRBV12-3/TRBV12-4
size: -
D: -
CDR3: CASREGGELFF
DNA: TGTGCCAGCAGGGAGGGCGGGGAGCTGTTTTTT

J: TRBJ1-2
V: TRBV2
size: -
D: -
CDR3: CASSEAGTVIYGYTF
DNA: TGTGCCAGCAGTGAGGCAGGGACTGTTATCTATGGCTACACCTTC

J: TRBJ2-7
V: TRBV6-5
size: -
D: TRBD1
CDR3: CASSSPGQQYEQYF
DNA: TGTGCCAGCAGCTCCCCGGGACAGCAATACGAGCAGTACTTC

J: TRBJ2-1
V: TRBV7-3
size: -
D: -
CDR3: CASSLQAGVYNEQFF
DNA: TGTGCCAGCAGCTTGCAAGCGGGCGTCTACAATGAGCAGTTCTTC

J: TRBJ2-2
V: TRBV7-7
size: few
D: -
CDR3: CASSPTDSNTGELFF
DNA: TGTGCTAGCAGCCCAACCGACTCGAACACCGGGGAGCTGTTTTTT

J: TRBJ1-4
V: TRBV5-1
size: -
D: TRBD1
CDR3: CASSLGDRDNEKLFF
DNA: TGCGCCAGCAGCTTGGGGGACAGGGATAATGAAAAACTGTTTTTT

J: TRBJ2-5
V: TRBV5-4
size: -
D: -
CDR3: CASSLYSGETQYF
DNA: TGTGCCAGCAGCTTGTACAGCGGGGAGACCCAGTACTTC

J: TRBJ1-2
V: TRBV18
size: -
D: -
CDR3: CASSPSAGNYGYTF
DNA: TGTGCCAGCTCACCTTCGGCAGGGAACTATGGCTACACCTTC

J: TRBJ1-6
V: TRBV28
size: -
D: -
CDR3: CASSISLNSPLHF
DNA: TGTGCCAGCAGTATTTCCCTGAATTCACCCCTCCACTTT

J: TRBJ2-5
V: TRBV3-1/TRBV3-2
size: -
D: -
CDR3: CASTRSEGGTQYF
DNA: TGTGCCAGCACCCGTTCAGAAGGGGGGACCCAGTACTTC

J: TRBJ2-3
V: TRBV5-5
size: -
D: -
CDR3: CASSLTRGADTQYF
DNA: TGTGCCAGCAGCTTGACGCGCGGGGCGGATACGCAGTATTTT

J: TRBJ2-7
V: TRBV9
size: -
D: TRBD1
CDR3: CASSAGQSSTYEQYF
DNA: TGTGCCAGCAGCGCGGGACAGTCATCAACCTACGAGCAGTACTTC

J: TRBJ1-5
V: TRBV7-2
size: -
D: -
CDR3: CASSLGGGSQPQHF
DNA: TGTGCCAGCAGCTTAGGGGGGGGATCTCAGCCCCAGCATTTT

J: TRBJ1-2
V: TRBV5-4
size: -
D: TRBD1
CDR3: CASSLPQGGYGYTF
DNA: TGTGCCAGCAGCTTGCCCCAGGGGGGCTATGGCTACACCTTC

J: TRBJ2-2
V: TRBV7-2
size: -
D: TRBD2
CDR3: CASSLAVRAGDSGELFF
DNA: TGTGCCAGCAGCTTAGCCGTTAGAGCGGGAGACTCCGGGGAGCTGTTTTTT

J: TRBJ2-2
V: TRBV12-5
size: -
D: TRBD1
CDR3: CASGFTGTGSSGELFF
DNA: TGTGCTAGTGGTTTTACCGGGACAGGGTCGTCCGGGGAGCTGTTTTTT

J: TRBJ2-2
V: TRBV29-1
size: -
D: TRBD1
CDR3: CSIRTGVTGGELFF
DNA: TGCAGTATTAGGACAGGGGTTACTGGCGGGGAGCTGTTTTTT

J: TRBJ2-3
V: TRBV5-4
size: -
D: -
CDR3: CASSLEGPGPRDTQYF
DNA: TGTGCCAGCAGCTTGGAAGGCCCAGGGCCACGGGATACGCAGTATTTT

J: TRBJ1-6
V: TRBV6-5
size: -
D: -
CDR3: CASSLRSSGSPLHF
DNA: TGTGCCAGCAGCCTAAGGTCTAGCGGTTCACCCCTCCACTTT

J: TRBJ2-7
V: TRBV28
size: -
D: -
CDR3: CASGFSGNEQYF
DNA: TGTGCCAGCGGATTTAGCGGTAACGAGCAGTACTTC

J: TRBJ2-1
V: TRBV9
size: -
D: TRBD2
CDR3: CASGTSESYNEQFF
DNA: TGTGCCAGCGGGACTAGCGAATCCTACAATGAGCAGTTCTTC

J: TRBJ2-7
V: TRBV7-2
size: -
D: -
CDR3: CASSLREGVSYEQYF
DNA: TGTGCCAGCAGCTTAAGAGAAGGGGTCTCCTACGAGCAGTACTTC

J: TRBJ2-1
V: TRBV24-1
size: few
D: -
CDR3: CATSGGGDEQFF
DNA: TGTGCCACCAGTGGGGGCGGGGATGAGCAGTTCTTC

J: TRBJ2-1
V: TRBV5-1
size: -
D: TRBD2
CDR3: CASSTRNSGSSHEQFF
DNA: TGCGCCAGCAGCACCAGAAATAGCGGGAGCTCCCATGAGCAGTTCTTC

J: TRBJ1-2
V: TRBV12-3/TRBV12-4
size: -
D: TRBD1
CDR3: CASRRQGYGYTF
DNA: TGTGCCAGCAGACGACAGGGCTATGGCTACACCTTC

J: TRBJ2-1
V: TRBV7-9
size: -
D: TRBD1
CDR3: CASSLPQGAWEQFF
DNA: TGTGCCAGCAGCTTACCGCAGGGGGCGTGGGAGCAGTTCTTC

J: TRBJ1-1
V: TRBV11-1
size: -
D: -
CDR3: CASSPDIMNTEAFF
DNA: TGTGCCAGCAGCCCGGACATAATGAACACTGAAGCTTTCTTT

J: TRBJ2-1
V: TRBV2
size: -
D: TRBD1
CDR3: CASTRDRGDEQFF
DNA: TGTGCCAGCACCCGGGACAGGGGAGATGAGCAGTTCTTC

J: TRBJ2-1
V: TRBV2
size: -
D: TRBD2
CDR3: CASSAGGYNEQFF
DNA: TGTGCCAGCAGCGCCGGGGGGTACAATGAGCAGTTCTTC

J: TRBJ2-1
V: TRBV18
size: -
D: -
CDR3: CASSPPGRRSGNEQFF
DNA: TGTGCCAGCTCACCACCAGGGAGGAGGTCGGGGAATGAGCAGTTCTTC

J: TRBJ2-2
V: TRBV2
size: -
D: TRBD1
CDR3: CASSWTGNTGELFF
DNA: TGTGCCAGCAGCTGGACAGGGAACACCGGGGAGCTGTTTTTT

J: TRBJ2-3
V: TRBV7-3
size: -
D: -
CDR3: CASSPRLGVVDTQYF
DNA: TGTGCCAGCAGCCCCCGACTAGGCGTGGTAGATACGCAGTATTTT

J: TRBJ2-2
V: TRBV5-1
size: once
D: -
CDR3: CASSLSVTGELFF
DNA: TGCGCCAGCAGCTTGTCCGTCACCGGGGAGCTGTTTTTT

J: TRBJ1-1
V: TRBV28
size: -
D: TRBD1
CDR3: CASSVPGTGPNTEAFF
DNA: TGTGCCAGCAGTGTTCCCGGGACAGGGCCGAACACTGAAGCTTTCTTT

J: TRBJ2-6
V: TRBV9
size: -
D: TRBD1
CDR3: CASSVRRTGGPGANVLTF
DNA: TGTGCCAGCAGCGTAAGGAGGACAGGGGGCCCTGGGGCCAACGTCCTGACTTTC

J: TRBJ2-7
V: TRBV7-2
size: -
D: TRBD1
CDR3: CASSTRQGAYEQYF
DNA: TGTGCCAGCAGCACCAGACAGGGGGCCTACGAGCAGTACTTC

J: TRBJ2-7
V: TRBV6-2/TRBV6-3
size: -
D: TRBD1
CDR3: CASSFSGTGLYEQYF
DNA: TGTGCCAGCAGTTTCTCCGGGACAGGGCTGTACGAGCAGTACTTC

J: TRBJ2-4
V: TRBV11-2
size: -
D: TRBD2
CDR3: CASSLVGSGRKNIQYF
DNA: TGTGCCAGCAGCTTAGTGGGTAGCGGGCGAAAAAACATTCAGTACTTC

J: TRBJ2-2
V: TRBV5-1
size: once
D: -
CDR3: CASSLGGRAGELFF
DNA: TGCGCCAGCAGCTTGGGGGGCCGGGCCGGGGAGCTGTTTTTT

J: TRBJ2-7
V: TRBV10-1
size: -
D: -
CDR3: CASSESRRLYYEQYF
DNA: TGCGCCAGCAGTGAGTCTAGGCGGCTCTATTACGAGCAGTACTTC

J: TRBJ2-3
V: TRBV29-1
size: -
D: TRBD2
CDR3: CSARGAGGTDTQYF
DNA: TGCAGCGCCCGGGGGGCGGGGGGAACAGATACGCAGTATTTT

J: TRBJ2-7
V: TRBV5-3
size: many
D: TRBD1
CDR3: CARSTDRVEQYF
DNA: TGTGCCAGAAGCACGGACAGGGTCGAGCAGTACTTC

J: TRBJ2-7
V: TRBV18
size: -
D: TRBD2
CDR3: CASSLAGSSYEQYF
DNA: TGTGCCAGCTCACTAGCGGGAAGCTCCTACGAGCAGTACTTC

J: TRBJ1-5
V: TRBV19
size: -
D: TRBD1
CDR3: CASSGTGGAWPQHF
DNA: TGTGCCAGTAGCGGGACAGGGGGCGCATGGCCCCAGCATTTT

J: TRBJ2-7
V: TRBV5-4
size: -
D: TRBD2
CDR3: CASSGTSGSLIYEQYF
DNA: TGTGCCAGCAGCGGGACTAGCGGGAGTCTGATATACGAGCAGTACTTC

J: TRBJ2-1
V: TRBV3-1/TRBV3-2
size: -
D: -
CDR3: CASSLQGNYNEQFF
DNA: TGTGCCAGCAGCTTGCAGGGGAACTACAATGAGCAGTTCTTC

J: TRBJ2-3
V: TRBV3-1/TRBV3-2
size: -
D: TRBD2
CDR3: CASSHYVTGTSGSDTQYF
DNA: TGTGCCAGCAGCCATTACGTTACCGGGACTAGCGGGTCAGATACGCAGTATTTT